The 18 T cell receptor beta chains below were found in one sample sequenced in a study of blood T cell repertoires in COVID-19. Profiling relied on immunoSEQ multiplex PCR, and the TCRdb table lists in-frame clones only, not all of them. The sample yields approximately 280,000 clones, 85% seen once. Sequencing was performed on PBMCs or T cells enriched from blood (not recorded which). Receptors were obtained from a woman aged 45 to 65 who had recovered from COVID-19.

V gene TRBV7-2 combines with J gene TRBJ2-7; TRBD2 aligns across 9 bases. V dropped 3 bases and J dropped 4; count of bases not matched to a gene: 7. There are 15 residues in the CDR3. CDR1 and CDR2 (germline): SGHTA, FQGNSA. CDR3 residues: CASSFTFGLAYEQYF. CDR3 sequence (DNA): TGTGCCAGCAGCTTTACTTTTGGACTAGCGTACGAGCAGTACTTC.

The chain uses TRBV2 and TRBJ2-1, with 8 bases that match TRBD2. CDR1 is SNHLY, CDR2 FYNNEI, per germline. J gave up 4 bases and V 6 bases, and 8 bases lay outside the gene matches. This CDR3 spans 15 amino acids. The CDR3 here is CASSPSGLVYNEQFF. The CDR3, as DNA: TGTGCCAGCAGCCCATCGGGACTAGTTTACAATGAGCAGTTCTTC.

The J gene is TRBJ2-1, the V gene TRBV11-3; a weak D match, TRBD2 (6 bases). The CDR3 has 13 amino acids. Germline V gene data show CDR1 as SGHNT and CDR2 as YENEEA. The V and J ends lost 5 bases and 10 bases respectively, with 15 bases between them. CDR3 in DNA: TGTGCCAGCAGCCGCGGGGAGGCTGCCGAGCAGTTCTTC. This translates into CASSRGEAAEQFF.

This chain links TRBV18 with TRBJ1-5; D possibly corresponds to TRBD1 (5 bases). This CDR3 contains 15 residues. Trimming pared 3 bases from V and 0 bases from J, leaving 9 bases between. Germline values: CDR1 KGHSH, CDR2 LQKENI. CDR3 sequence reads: CASSPQGSSNQPQHF. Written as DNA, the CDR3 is TGTGCCAGCTCACCCCAGGGTAGTAGCAATCAGCCCCAGCATTTT. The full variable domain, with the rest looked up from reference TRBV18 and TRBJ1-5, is NAGVMQNPRHLVRRRGQEARLRCSPMKGHSHVYWYRQLPEEGLKFMVYLQKENIIDESGMPKERFSAEFPKEGPSILRIQQVVRGDSAAYFCASSPQGSSNQPQHFGDGTRLSIL.

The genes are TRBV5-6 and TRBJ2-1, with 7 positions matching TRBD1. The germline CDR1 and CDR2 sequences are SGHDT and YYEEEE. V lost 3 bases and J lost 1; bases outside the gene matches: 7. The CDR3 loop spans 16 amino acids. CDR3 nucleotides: TGTGCCAGCAGCTGGGACAGCCCCATGTCCTACAATGAGCAGTTCTTC. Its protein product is CASSWDSPMSYNEQFF.

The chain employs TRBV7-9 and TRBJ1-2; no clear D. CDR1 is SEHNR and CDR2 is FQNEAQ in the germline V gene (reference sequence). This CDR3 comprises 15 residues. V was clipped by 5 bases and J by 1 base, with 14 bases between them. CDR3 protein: CASSLTNSFNYGYTF. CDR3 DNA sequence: TGTGCCAGCAGCCTGACTAACAGCTTTAACTATGGCTACACCTTC.

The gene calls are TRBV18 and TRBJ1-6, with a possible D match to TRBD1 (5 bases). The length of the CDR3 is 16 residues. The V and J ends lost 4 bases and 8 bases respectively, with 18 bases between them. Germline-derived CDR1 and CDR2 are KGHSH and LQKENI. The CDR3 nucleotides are TGTGCCAGCTCACTACGCGCCCAGGGAAAAGATTCACCCCTCCACTTT. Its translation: CASSLRAQGKDSPLHF.

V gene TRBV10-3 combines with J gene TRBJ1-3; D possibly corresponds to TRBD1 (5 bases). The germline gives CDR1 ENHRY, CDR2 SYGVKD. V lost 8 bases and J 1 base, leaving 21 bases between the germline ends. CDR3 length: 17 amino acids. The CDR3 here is CAISAGGRHFSGNTIYF. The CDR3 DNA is TGTGCCATCTCCGCGGGGGGGAGACACTTTTCTGGAAACACCATATATTTT.

CDR3 nucleotide sequence: TGTGCCAGCAGCTTGTATCTGGCAGCTTTCTTT. As protein: CASSLYLAAFF. The V and J genes are TRBV5-8 and TRBJ1-1; no firm D call. The germline V gene encodes CDR1 SGHTS and CDR2 YDEGEE. The germline V and J ends were trimmed by 1 base and 10 bases, with 8 bases remaining between them. The CDR3 has 11 residues.

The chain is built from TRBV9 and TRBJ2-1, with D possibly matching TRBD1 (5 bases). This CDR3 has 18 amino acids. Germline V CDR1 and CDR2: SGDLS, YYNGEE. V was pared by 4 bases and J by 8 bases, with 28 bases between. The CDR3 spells CASSPTGGRQPTRDEQFF. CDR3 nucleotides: TGTGCCAGCAGCCCCACGGGTGGCAGACAGCCCACCCGGGATGAGCAGTTCTTC.

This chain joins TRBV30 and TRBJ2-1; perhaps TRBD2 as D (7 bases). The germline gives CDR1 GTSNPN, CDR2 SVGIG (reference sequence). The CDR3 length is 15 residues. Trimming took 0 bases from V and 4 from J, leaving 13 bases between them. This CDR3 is CAWSVLGGLYNEQFF. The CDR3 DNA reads TGTGCCTGGAGTGTACTCGGGGGGCTGTACAATGAGCAGTTCTTC.

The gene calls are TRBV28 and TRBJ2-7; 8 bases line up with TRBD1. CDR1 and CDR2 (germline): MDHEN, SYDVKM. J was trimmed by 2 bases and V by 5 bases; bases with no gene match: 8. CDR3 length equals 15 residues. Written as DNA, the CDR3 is TGTGCCAGCAGTCTTTCCTCGACAGGGGCCTACGAGCAGTACTTC. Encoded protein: CASSLSSTGAYEQYF. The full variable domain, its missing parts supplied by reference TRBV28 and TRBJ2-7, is DVKVTQSSRYLVKRTGEKVFLECVQDMDHENMFWYRQDPGLGLRLIYFSYDVKMKEKGDIPEGYSVSREKKERFSLILESASTNQTSMYLCASSLSSTGAYEQYFGPGTRLTVT.

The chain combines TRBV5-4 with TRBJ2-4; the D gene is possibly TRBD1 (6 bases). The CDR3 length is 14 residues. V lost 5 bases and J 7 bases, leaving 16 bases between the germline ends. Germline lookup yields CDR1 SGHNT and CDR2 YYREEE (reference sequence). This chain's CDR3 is CASSIQGFRNIQYF. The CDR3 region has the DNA TGTGCCAGCAGTATACAGGGATTTCGGAACATTCAGTACTTC.

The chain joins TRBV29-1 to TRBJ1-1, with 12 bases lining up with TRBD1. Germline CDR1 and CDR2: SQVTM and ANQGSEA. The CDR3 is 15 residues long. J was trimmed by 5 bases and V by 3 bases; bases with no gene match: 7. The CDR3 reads CSVEGTGGIRTEAFF. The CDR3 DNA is TGCAGCGTTGAGGGGACAGGGGGCATTAGGACTGAAGCTTTCTTT.

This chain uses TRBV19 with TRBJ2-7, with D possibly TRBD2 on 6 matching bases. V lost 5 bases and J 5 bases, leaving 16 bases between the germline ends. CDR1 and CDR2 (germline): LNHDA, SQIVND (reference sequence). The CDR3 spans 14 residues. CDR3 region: CASSGPGTSHEQYF. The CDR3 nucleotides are TGTGCCAGTAGTGGACCCGGGACTTCCCACGAGCAGTACTTC. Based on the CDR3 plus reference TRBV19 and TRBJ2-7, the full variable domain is DGGITQSPKYLFRKEGQNVTLSCEQNLNHDAMYWYRQDPGQGLRLIYYSQIVNDFQKGDIAEGYSVSREKKESFPLTVTSAQKNPTAFYLCASSGPGTSHEQYFGPGTRLTVT.

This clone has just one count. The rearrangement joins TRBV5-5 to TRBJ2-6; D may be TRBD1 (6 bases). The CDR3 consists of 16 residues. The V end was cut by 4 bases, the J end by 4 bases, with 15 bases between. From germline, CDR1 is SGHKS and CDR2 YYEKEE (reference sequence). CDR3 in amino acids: CASSGIQGSGANVLTF. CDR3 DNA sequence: TGTGCCAGCAGCGGAATACAGGGTTCCGGGGCCAACGTCCTGACTTTC. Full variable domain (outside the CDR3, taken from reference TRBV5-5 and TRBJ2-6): DAGVTQSPTHLIKTRGQQVTLRCSPISGHKSVSWYQQVLGQGPQFIFQYYEKEERGRGNFPDRFSARQFPNYSSELNVNALLLGDSALYLCASSGIQGSGANVLTFGAGSRLTVL.

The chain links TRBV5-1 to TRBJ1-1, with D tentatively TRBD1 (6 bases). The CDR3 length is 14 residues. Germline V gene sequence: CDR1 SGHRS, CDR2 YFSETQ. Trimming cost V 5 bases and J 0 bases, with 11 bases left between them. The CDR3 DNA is TGCGCCAGCAGTGTTGGACAGATGAACACTGAAGCTTTCTTT. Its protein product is CASSVGQMNTEAFF. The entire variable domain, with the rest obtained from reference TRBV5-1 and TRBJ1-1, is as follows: KAGVTQTPRYLIKTRGQQVTLSCSPISGHRSVSWYQQTPGQGLQFLFEYFSETQRNKGNFPGRFSGRQFSNSRSEMNVSTLELGDSALYLCASSVGQMNTEAFFGQGTRLTVV.

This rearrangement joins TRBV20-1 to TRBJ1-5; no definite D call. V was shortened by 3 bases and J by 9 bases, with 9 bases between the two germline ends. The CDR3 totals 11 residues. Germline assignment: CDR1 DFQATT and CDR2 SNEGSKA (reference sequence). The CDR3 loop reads CSARRDGPQHF. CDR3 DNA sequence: TGCAGTGCTAGGCGTGATGGGCCCCAGCATTTT.